This paragraph reports one TCR beta chain. The conserved phenylalanine or tryptophan is not found at the CDR3 terminus, so this likely reflects a read error. TCR beta cDNA came from roughly 450 ng total RNA, primed with a constant-region primer. A slightly modified ARM-PCR protocol with three nested multiplex PCR rounds produced these TCR beta libraries. Two initial PCR rounds of around 9 cycles each paired TRBV1-TRBV30 forward primers with a C-beta reverse primer. TCRdb ran MiXCR on the multiplex PCR reads and lists one entry per CDR3 protein. The repertoire holds about 99,000 distinct CDR3 sequences, with over 55% as singletons. The data were taken from a study of tumor-infiltrating lymphocytes in primary liver carcinoma. The roughly 17-32 mg bulk tissue piece was not sorted before simultaneous RNA and DNA extraction. The germline V gene encodes CDR1 SGHAT and CDR2 FQNNGV. The CDR3 has 16 residues. V lost 5 bases to trimming and J lost 13 bases, with 24 bases between them.

V usage is TRBV11-2 and J usage is TRBJ1-6, with D maybe TRBD1 (6 bases). The TCR originated in a woman aged 60-75 years with primary liver carcinoma and hepatitis B virus infection. Source material: liver tumor tissue from sampling region 5. Subset meaning: tumor region T5, tumor centre. The CDR3 is CASSTQQGAGISPLHP. Written as DNA, the CDR3 is TGTGCCAGCAGCACCCAACAGGGCGCAGGGATTTCGCCCCTCCACCCT.